Each of the 19 T cell receptor beta chains below was sequenced from the same sample in a study of shared clonotypes between healthy human individuals. Repertoires were generated with immunoSEQ multiplex PCR, while TCRdb's copy carries only in-frame clones and drops some. The sample holds roughly 2.2 million clones, around 92% seen once. Specimen: naive CD4+ T cells from PBMCs. Subset specified: CD45RA+ positively selected. The origin of the receptors is a man between 18 and 35 years old in good health. Some clones in this sample may be carry-over from other donors' samples.

The chain couples TRBV6-4 to TRBJ2-7; 14 bases match TRBD2. CDR3 size: 15 residues. Trimming removed 4 bases from V and 2 bases from J; junction bases left unmatched: 1. Germline CDR1 is MRHNA and CDR2 is SNTAGT. CDR3 amino acids: CASSGLAGGPYEQYF. The DNA for the CDR3 is TGTGCCAGCAGTGGACTAGCGGGAGGGCCCTACGAGCAGTACTTC.

This chain connects TRBV28 to TRBJ2-7, with 9 bases that match TRBD1. The CDR3 runs to 14 residues. Germline V CDR1 and CDR2: MDHEN, SYDVKM. Trimming at V came to 2 bases and at J to 7 bases, leaving 6 bases not matched to a gene. The chain's CDR3 is CASSLLQGAGEQYF. Here the CDR3 DNA reads TGTGCCAGCAGTTTACTACAGGGGGCGGGTGAGCAGTACTTC.

This sequence joins TRBV2 and TRBJ2-5; maybe TRBD1 (5 bases). V lost 7 bases to trimming and J lost 2 bases, with 17 bases between them. The CDR3 runs 15 residues. Germline-derived CDR1 and CDR2 are SNHLY and FYNNEI. The CDR3 protein is CASTPNRGFQETQYF. DNA of the CDR3: TGTGCCAGCACCCCGAATAGGGGTTTTCAAGAGACCCAGTACTTC.

The chain combines TRBV9 with TRBJ2-1; D not resolved. The CDR3 runs to 12 residues. Germline CDR1 is SGDLS and CDR2 is YYNGEE. Deletions cut 1 base from V and 5 bases from J, with 4 bases between. The CDR3 region has the DNA TGTGCCAGCAGCGTACTAAACAATGAGCAGTTCTTC. It codes for CASSVLNNEQFF.

The chain links TRBV18 to TRBJ2-7; 8 bases match TRBD2. CDR1 and CDR2 (germline): KGHSH, LQKENI. CDR3 length: 16 residues. Trimming cost V 3 bases and J 0 bases; bases outside gene matches: 7. CDR3 residues: CASSPTGAGGSYEQYF. CDR3 in DNA: TGTGCCAGCTCACCGACCGGGGCGGGAGGCTCCTACGAGCAGTACTTC.

This clone was seen once. The V call is TRBV5-1, the J call TRBJ1-5, with a possible D match to TRBD1 (6 bases). CDR3 length equals 16 residues. V dropped 0 bases and J dropped 7 bases, with 17 bases sitting between them. Germline CDR1 is SGHRS and CDR2 is YFSETQ. CDR3 in amino acids: CASSLEGPSQGQPQHF. DNA for the CDR3: TGCGCCAGCAGCTTGGAGGGACCCTCTCAGGGGCAGCCCCAGCATTTT.

A word on this clone: Different DNA sequences within this sample yield the same CDR3. V usage is TRBV7-2 and J usage is TRBJ2-1; no clear D gene. Germline CDR1 SGHTA, CDR2 FQGNSA. Trimming took 3 bases from V and 4 from J, leaving 4 bases between them. CDR3 length: 12 amino acids. The CDR3, as DNA: TGTGCCAGCAGCTTCGTATACAATGAGCAGTTCTTC. Amino acids: CASSFVYNEQFF.

This clone was recorded at least ten times. The chain is built from TRBV6-1 and TRBJ1-5; D gene unclear. CDR1 and CDR2 from the germline V gene are MNHNS and SASEGT. V was clipped by 7 bases and J by 1 base, with 8 bases between them. The CDR3 has 13 amino acids. DNA of the CDR3: TGTGCCAGCAATAGCTGGAGCAATCAGCCCCAGCATTTT. As protein: CASNSWSNQPQHF.

This chain links TRBV20-1 with TRBJ2-1, with D perhaps matching TRBD2 (6 bases). With 5 bases removed from V and 10 bases from J, the gap between germline ends came to 12 bases. Germline V lookup: CDR1 DFQATT, CDR2 SNEGSKA (reference sequence). The CDR3 totals 11 residues. The CDR3 region has the DNA TGCAGTGCTTTTAGCGGTCAGGAGCAGTTCTTC. Its translation is CSAFSGQEQFF.

Note on this clone: The sample carries other DNA sequences with the same CDR3. This sequence joins TRBV5-1 and TRBJ2-7; the match to TRBD2 covers 7 bases. V gave up 2 bases and J gave up 1 base; unmatched junction bases: 3. The CDR3 covers 14 residues. Germline V gives CDR1 SGHRS, CDR2 YFSETQ. Written as DNA, the CDR3 is TGCGCCAGCAGCTTAGGGCGGGAGTCCTACGAGCAGTACTTC. Amino acids: CASSLGRESYEQYF.

This chain connects TRBV5-4 to TRBJ2-3; 9 bases match TRBD1. The germline CDR1 and CDR2 sequences are SGHNT and YYREEE (reference sequence). The CDR3 totals 14 residues. Losses at the gene ends were 5 bases for V and 4 bases for J; bases not matched to a gene: 5. CDR3 bases: TGTGCCAGCAGGAGGGACAGGGCCGCAGATACGCAGTATTTT. This sequence encodes CASRRDRAADTQYF.

J is TRBJ2-1 and V is TRBV5-4; tentative D call: TRBD2 (5 bases). The germline gives CDR1 SGHNT, CDR2 YYREEE (reference sequence). This CDR3 is 14 amino acids long. The V gene lost 7 bases and the J gene lost 9 bases, with 20 bases spanning the gap. The CDR3 is CASDEWTPGSEQFF. CDR3 bases: TGTGCCAGCGATGAGTGGACTCCAGGAAGTGAGCAGTTCTTC.

V is TRBV5-1 and J is TRBJ2-7; 14 nucleotides match TRBD2. CDR1 SGHRS and CDR2 YFSETQ come from the germline V gene. The ends lost 4 bases at V and 7 bases at J; junction bases unmatched: 19. CDR3 length equals 19 residues. This CDR3 reads CASSARQSKGTSGRQEQYF. Written as DNA, the CDR3 is TGCGCCAGCAGCGCCCGACAGAGCAAAGGGACTAGCGGGAGACAGGAGCAGTACTTC.

The chain employs TRBV2 and TRBJ2-7; either TRBD1 or TRBD2 may fit D (5 bases each). This CDR3 region has 14 residues. The germline gives CDR1 SNHLY, CDR2 FYNNEI. Trimming removed 6 bases from V and 6 bases from J, with 18 bases in between. The CDR3 here is CASRETGTAPEQYF. CDR3 bases: TGTGCCAGCAGGGAAACCGGGACGGCGCCCGAGCAGTACTTC.

The gene calls are TRBV7-2 and TRBJ2-7; tentatively, D is TRBD2 (6 bases). V lost 2 bases, J lost 1 base, and 18 bases lay in between. The CDR3 totals 17 residues. CDR1 is SGHTA and CDR2 is FQGNSA in the germline V gene. Here the CDR3 reads CASSLIFSGAVSYEQYF. The CDR3 bases are TGTGCCAGCAGCTTAATCTTTAGCGGAGCCGTGTCCTACGAGCAGTACTTC.

A remark on this clone: The same CDR3 can be traced to other DNA sequences in this sample. This chain uses TRBV18 with TRBJ2-2; D ambiguous. Trimming took off 3 bases at V and 1 base at J, with 6 bases between the two ends. The CDR3 runs 14 residues. The germline gives CDR1 KGHSH, CDR2 LQKENI. CDR3 amino acids: CASSPGQNTGELFF. The CDR3 DNA is TGTGCCAGCTCACCGGGTCAGAACACCGGGGAGCTGTTTTTT.

The chain combines TRBV7-8 with TRBJ2-7; 10 bases line up with TRBD2. Germline trimming cut 5 bases from V and 2 bases from J; bases unmatched to any gene: 6. In germline, CDR1 is SGHVS, CDR2 FQNEAQ. This CDR3 comprises 15 residues. The CDR3 region has the DNA TGTGCCAGCAGCACCGGACTAGCGGAGGCCTACGAGCAGTACTTC. Translating it yields CASSTGLAEAYEQYF.

The rearrangement links TRBV30 to TRBJ1-1; no definite D call. This CDR3 spans 13 amino acids. In germline, CDR1 is GTSNPN, CDR2 SVGIG (reference sequence). Trimming removed 4 bases from V and 4 bases from J, with 13 bases in between. The CDR3 DNA follows: TGTGCCTGGAACTCCAACGAGGGCACTGAAGCTTTCTTT. Its translation: CAWNSNEGTEAFF. Full variable domain (remainder filled in from reference TRBV30 and TRBJ1-1): SQTIHQWPATLVQPVGSPLSLECTVEGTSNPNLYWYRQAAGRGLQLLFYSVGIGQISSEVPQNLSASRPQDRQFILSSKKLLLSDSGFYLCAWNSNEGTEAFFGQGTRLTVV.

The V call is TRBV9, the J call TRBJ1-4, with 7 bases aligning to TRBD1. Per the germline V gene, CDR1 is SGDLS and CDR2 is YYNGEE. CDR3 size: 13 residues. Trimming cost V 6 bases and J 7 bases; bases outside gene matches: 6. Here the CDR3 DNA reads TGTGCCAGCAACTCAGGACAGGTTGAAAAACTGTTTTTT. Translated: CASNSGQVEKLFF.